The 26 T cell receptor beta chains below were found in one sample sequenced in a study of T-cell reconstitution after alpha-beta-depleted transplantation in children. Unique molecular identifiers tagged the TCRbeta library. TCRdb re-called the PCR reads with MiXCR, one entry per CDR3 protein. The sample comprises 200,000 to 300,000 distinct CDR3 sequences, about 26% of which are singletons, and 2.6% rests with the top ten. The sample here was PBMCs, taken before TCRalphabeta/CD19-depleted stem cell transplant. The origin of the receptors is a girl under 10 years old with Fanconi anemia, due to receive a stem cell transplant.

The V gene is TRBV7-3, the J gene TRBJ2-6; no clear D gene. Germline CDR1 SGHTA, CDR2 FQGTGA. The V and J ends lost 5 bases and 0 bases respectively, with 5 bases between them. This CDR3 has 14 amino acids. CDR3 sequence reads: CASSHNSGANVLTF. CDR3 DNA: TGTGCCAGCAGCCATAACTCTGGGGCCAACGTCCTGACTTTC.

This clonotype was seen more than once but under ten times. The chain carries TRBV12-3 or TRBV12-4 and TRBJ2-7, with 8 bases that match TRBD2. This CDR3 has 16 amino acids. Unmatched junction bases numbered 11, after V lost 4 bases and J lost 3 bases. The CDR3 DNA follows: TGTGCCAGCAGTTCCCGTTCTTCAGCGGGAGTCTACGAGCAGTACTTC. Protein product: CASSSRSSAGVYEQYF.

This clonotype has at least ten counts. The chain uses TRBV12-3 or TRBV12-4 and TRBJ2-1, with 10 nucleotides matching TRBD2. This CDR3 is built from 16 residues. After removal of 2 bases from V and 5 bases from J, the junction contained 6 bases not matched to a gene. The DNA of the CDR3 is TGTGCCAGCAGTTTACGTCTAGCGGGAGTCAACAATGAGCAGTTCTTC. Its translation: CASSLRLAGVNNEQFF.

This clonotype was seen once. The chain combines TRBV28 with TRBJ2-3; D is undetermined. CDR3 length: 15 residues. CDR1 is MDHEN, CDR2 SYDVKM, per germline. V lost 4 bases to trimming and J lost 1 base, with 12 bases between them. Here the CDR3 reads CASSSSLLGTDTQYF. In DNA form, the CDR3 reads TGTGCCAGCAGTTCTTCCCTATTGGGCACAGATACGCAGTATTTT.

In this sample, this clonotype turned up many times. V gene TRBV7-8 combines with J gene TRBJ2-5; D is unclear. This CDR3 spans 16 amino acids. Germline CDR1 and CDR2: SGHVS and FQNEAQ. Trimming removed 1 base from V and 1 base from J, with 13 bases in between. This CDR3 reads CASSLVRGRIQETQYF. CDR3 DNA: TGTGCCAGCAGCTTAGTTAGAGGCCGGATCCAAGAGACCCAGTACTTC.

This clonotype has just a few counts. This rearrangement joins TRBV5-1 to TRBJ2-7, with 11 positions matching TRBD1. The CDR3 sequence is 15 residues long. J lost 2 bases, V lost 3 bases, and 4 bases had no gene match. From germline, CDR1 is SGHRS and CDR2 YFSETQ. CDR3 nucleotide sequence: TGCGCCAGCAGCTGGGGGACAGGGGGAACCTACGAGCAGTACTTC. Protein product: CASSWGTGGTYEQYF.

This clonotype was recorded at least ten times. The chain uses TRBV29-1 and TRBJ1-1; 8 bases map to TRBD1. Germline CDR1 and CDR2: SQVTM and ANQGSEA. The CDR3 sequence is 14 residues long. Trimming removed 4 bases from V and 3 bases from J; junction bases left unmatched: 7. The CDR3 is CSVVGTGGDTEAFF. Written as DNA, the CDR3 is TGCAGCGTTGTAGGGACAGGAGGTGACACTGAAGCTTTCTTT.

The chain carries TRBV25-1 and TRBJ2-7; 8 nucleotides match TRBD1. The V segment lost 2 bases and the J segment 2 bases; nucleotides outside the gene matches: 5. Germline V gene sequence: CDR1 MGHDK, CDR2 SYGVNS. CDR3 length equals 15 residues. The CDR3 here is CASSEPGQVAYEQYF. The DNA of the CDR3 is TGTGCCAGCAGTGAACCGGGACAGGTAGCCTACGAGCAGTACTTC.

This chain joins TRBV11-2 and TRBJ1-2; no definite D call. The CDR3 has 16 residues. Germline-derived CDR1 and CDR2 are SGHAT and FQNNGV. The V and J ends lost 0 bases and 1 base respectively, with 12 bases between them. Here the CDR3 reads CASSLDLPRGNYGYTF. DNA of the CDR3: TGTGCCAGCAGCTTAGATCTCCCTCGGGGTAACTATGGCTACACCTTC.

The chain recombines TRBV29-1 with TRBJ2-7, with unresolved D. V gave up 5 bases and J gave up 1 base, with 9 bases separating them. The CDR3 has 12 amino acids. Germline CDR1 and CDR2: SQVTM and ANQGSEA. The CDR3 nucleotides are TGCAGCGTTCGTGTGTTTTCCTACGAGCAGTACTTC. Protein product: CSVRVFSYEQYF.

CDR3 region: CAISESRYTQYF. CDR3 DNA sequence: TGTGCCATCAGTGAGTCCAGATATACGCAGTATTTT. The chain employs TRBV10-3 and TRBJ2-3; no firm D call. The germline V gene has CDR1 ENHRY and CDR2 SYGVKD. Trimming stripped 0 bases from V and 7 bases from J, with 5 bases between. The CDR3 runs 12 residues.

The chain is built from TRBV7-9 and TRBJ2-3; D is possibly TRBD1 or TRBD2 (5 bases each). This CDR3 comprises 13 residues. The germline gives CDR1 SEHNR, CDR2 FQNEAQ (reference sequence). V lost 1 base and J lost 8, with 10 bases in between. The CDR3 loop reads CASSLEAGSTQYF. The DNA for the CDR3 is TGTGCCAGCAGCTTAGAAGCAGGGAGTACGCAGTATTTT.

The rearrangement links TRBV29-1 to TRBJ2-7; tentative D call: TRBD1 (6 bases). This CDR3 has 15 amino acids. Germline V gene data show CDR1 as SQVTM and CDR2 as ANQGSEA. Between the trimmed V and J ends, which lost 1 base and 0 bases, there was a span of 13 bases. The CDR3 here is CSVEGGGPSSYEQYF. The CDR3 nucleotides read TGCAGCGTTGAAGGAGGGGGTCCCAGCTCCTACGAGCAGTACTTC.

In its sample, this clonotype was seen a few times. J is TRBJ2-7 and V is TRBV5-1; the D gene is possibly TRBD2 (5 bases). Germline CDR1 reads SGHRS; CDR2 reads YFSETQ. The CDR3 is 13 residues long. Trimming stripped 2 bases from V and 2 bases from J, with 8 bases between. CDR3 bases: TGCGCCAGCAGCTTCACGGGGACCTACGAGCAGTACTTC. It is translated as CASSFTGTYEQYF.

This sequence joins TRBV7-9 and TRBJ2-7, with D tentatively TRBD1 or TRBD2 (5 bases each). This CDR3 region has 14 residues. Germline assignment: CDR1 SEHNR and CDR2 FQNEAQ (reference sequence). Deletions cut 3 bases from V and 3 bases from J, with 12 bases between. CDR3 in DNA: TGTGCCAGCAGCTTCGACCGGGACGGCTACGAGCAGTACTTC. Amino acids: CASSFDRDGYEQYF.

This clonotype showed up many times. The gene calls are TRBV7-6 and TRBJ2-3; the D is unclear. CDR3 length equals 12 residues. The germline V gene has CDR1 SGHVS and CDR2 FNYEAQ. V lost 4 bases to trimming and J lost 2 bases, with 4 bases between them. The CDR3 nucleotides read TGTGCCAGCAGCTCACCCACAGATACGCAGTATTTT. It is translated as CASSSPTDTQYF.

This clonotype has only a few counts. The chain links TRBV7-2 to TRBJ2-7, with 7 nucleotides matching TRBD1. The CDR3 has 14 residues. The ends lost 2 bases at V and 2 bases at J; junction bases unmatched: 3. Germline-derived CDR1 and CDR2 are SGHTA and FQGNSA. CDR3 protein: CASSLQGVAYEQYF. CDR3 DNA: TGTGCCAGCAGCTTACAGGGGGTAGCCTACGAGCAGTACTTC.

This clonotype was seen at least ten times. This chain uses TRBV4-2 with TRBJ1-5, with D uncertain. The V end was cut by 0 bases, the J end by 8 bases, with 14 bases between. CDR1 LGHNA and CDR2 YNFKEQ come from the germline V gene. The CDR3 length is 15 residues. The CDR3 bases are TGTGCCAGCAGCCAAGATTTTGCCTATGGGGAGCCCCAGCATTTT. Protein product: CASSQDFAYGEPQHF.

For this clonotype: Just one base apart from a much larger clone, this may be a read error. Likely a read error: the CDR3 ends without its conserved phenylalanine or tryptophan. The gene calls are TRBV20-1 and TRBJ2-7, with D maybe TRBD2 (6 bases). This CDR3 is built from 11 residues. The V gene's germline CDR1 is DFQATT and CDR2 SNEGSKA (reference sequence). V dropped 3 bases and J dropped 6 bases, with 9 bases sitting between them. The CDR3: CSASVGGEQYL. DNA of the CDR3: TGCAGTGCTAGTGTGGGAGGCGAGCAGTACCTC.

This clonotype appeared many times. This chain connects TRBV29-1 to TRBJ2-2, with TRBD1 identical over 9 bases. Germline assignment: CDR1 SQVTM and CDR2 ANQGSEA. J lost 4 bases, V lost 3 bases, and 3 bases had no gene match. The length of the CDR3 is 14 residues. The CDR3 sequence is CSVEGQGSTGELFF. For the CDR3, the DNA is TGCAGCGTTGAGGGACAGGGTAGCACCGGGGAGCTGTTTTTT.

This clonotype showed up many times. The J gene is TRBJ2-5, the V gene TRBV7-6; possibly TRBD2 for D (5 bases). This CDR3 is 14 amino acids long. The V end lost 1 base, the J end lost 4 bases, and 10 bases lay between the germline ends. Germline CDR1 and CDR2: SGHVS and FNYEAQ. CDR3 amino acids: CASSLGDGLETQYF. CDR3 DNA sequence: TGTGCCAGCAGCTTAGGCGACGGACTAGAGACCCAGTACTTC.

This chain joins TRBV29-1 and TRBJ2-7, with TRBD1 matching over 7 bases. V dropped 5 bases and J dropped 1; count of bases not matched to a gene: 8. The CDR3 has 14 residues. Germline lookup yields CDR1 SQVTM and CDR2 ANQGSEA. CDR3 in amino acids: CSVRGGEGSYEQYF. DNA of the CDR3: TGCAGCGTTAGAGGGGGCGAAGGGTCCTACGAGCAGTACTTC.

Only a few counts were recorded for this clonotype. The CDR3 DNA sequence: TGCAGCGTTGAATCAGCGAACACTGAAGCTTTCTTT. Residues: CSVESANTEAFF. The gene calls are TRBV29-1 and TRBJ1-1; D unclear. Between the trimmed V and J ends, which lost 2 bases and 1 base, there was a span of 5 bases. The CDR3 is 12 residues long. Germline V gene data show CDR1 as SQVTM and CDR2 as ANQGSEA.

The chain links TRBV4-1 to TRBJ2-1; 10 bases align to TRBD2. The CDR3 loop spans 17 amino acids. Germline lookup yields CDR1 MGHRA and CDR2 YSYEKL. With 8 bases clipped from V and 7 bases from J, the junction kept 17 bases outside the gene matches. The CDR3 region has the DNA TGCGCCAGCTCCAAAGGTGGAAGCGGGAGGGCCGGGAATGAGCAGTTCTTC. Amino acids: CASSKGGSGRAGNEQFF.

Here the CDR3 reads CAFSPQTVGTQYF. The CDR3 nucleotides read TGTGCCTTCAGTCCTCAGACGGTCGGGACCCAGTACTTC. The chain is built from TRBV6-4 and TRBJ2-5; D is undetermined. This CDR3 has 13 amino acids. Germline V gives CDR1 MRHNA, CDR2 SNTAGT. V was clipped by 11 bases and J by 7 bases, with 20 bases between them.

The V gene is TRBV5-1, the J gene TRBJ2-7; tentatively, D is TRBD2 (6 bases). The CDR3 contains 13 residues. Germline CDR1 and CDR2: SGHRS and YFSETQ. V was cut by 7 bases and J by 4 bases, with 15 bases left in between. The CDR3 loop reads CASSKEGLYEQYF. CDR3 nucleotides: TGCGCCAGCTCCAAGGAGGGCCTATACGAGCAGTACTTC.